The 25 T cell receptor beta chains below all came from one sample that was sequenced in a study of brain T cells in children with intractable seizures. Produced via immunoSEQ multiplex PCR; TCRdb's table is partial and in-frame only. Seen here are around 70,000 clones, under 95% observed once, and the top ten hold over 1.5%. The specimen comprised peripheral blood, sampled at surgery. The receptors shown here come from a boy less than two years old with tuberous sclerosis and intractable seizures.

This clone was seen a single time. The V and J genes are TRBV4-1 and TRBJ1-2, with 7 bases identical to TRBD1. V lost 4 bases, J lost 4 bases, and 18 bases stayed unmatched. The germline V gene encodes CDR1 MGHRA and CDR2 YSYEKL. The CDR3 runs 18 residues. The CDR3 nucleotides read TGCGCCAGCAGCCTCCGACCCACCTGGGACAGCGAAGGCTATGGCTACACCTTC. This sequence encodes CASSLRPTWDSEGYGYTF.

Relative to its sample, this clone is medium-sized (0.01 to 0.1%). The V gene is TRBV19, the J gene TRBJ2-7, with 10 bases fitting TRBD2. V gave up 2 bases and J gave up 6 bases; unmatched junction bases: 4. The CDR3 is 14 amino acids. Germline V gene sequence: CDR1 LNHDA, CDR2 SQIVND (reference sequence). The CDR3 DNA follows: TGTGCCAGTAGTATATCTAGCGGGAGTGGCGAGCAGTACTTC. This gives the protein CASSISSGSGEQYF.

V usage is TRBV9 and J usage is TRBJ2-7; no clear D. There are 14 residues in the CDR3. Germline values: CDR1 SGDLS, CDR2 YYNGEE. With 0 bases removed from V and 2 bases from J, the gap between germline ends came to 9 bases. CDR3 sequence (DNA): TGTGCCAGCAGCGTAGAGGGTAGTCCCTACGAGCAGTACTTC. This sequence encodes CASSVEGSPYEQYF.

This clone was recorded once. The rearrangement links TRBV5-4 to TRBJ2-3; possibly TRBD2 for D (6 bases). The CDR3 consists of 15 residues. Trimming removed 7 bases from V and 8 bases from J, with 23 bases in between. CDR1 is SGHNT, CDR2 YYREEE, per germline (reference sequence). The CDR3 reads CASARGSANHGTQYF. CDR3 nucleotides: TGTGCCAGCGCGCGGGGTAGCGCTAATCACGGTACGCAGTATTTT.

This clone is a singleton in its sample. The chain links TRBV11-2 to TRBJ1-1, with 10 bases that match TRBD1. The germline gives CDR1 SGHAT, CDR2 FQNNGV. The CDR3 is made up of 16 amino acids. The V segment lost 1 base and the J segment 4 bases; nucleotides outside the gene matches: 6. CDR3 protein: CASSLGTGGWGTEAFF. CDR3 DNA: TGTGCCAGCAGCTTAGGGACAGGGGGATGGGGCACTGAAGCTTTCTTT.

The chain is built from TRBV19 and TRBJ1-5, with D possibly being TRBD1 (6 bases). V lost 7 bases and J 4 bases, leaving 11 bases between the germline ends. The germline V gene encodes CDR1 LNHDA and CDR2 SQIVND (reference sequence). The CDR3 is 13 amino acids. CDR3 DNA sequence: TGTGCCAGTATAACAGGGAGAAATCAGCCCCAGCATTTT. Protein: CASITGRNQPQHF.

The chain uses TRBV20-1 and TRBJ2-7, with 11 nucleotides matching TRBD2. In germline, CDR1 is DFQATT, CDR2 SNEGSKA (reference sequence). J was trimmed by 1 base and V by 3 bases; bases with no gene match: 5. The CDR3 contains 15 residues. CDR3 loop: CSASPGTSGSYEQYF. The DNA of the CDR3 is TGCAGTGCTAGTCCCGGGACTAGCGGATCCTACGAGCAGTACTTC.

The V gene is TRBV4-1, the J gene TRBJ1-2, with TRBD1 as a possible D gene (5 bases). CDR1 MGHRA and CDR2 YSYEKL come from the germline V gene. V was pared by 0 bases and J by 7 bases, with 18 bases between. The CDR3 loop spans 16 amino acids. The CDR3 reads CASSQDRLGGLGGYTF. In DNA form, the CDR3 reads TGCGCCAGCAGCCAAGATCGGTTGGGGGGTTTAGGTGGCTACACCTTC.

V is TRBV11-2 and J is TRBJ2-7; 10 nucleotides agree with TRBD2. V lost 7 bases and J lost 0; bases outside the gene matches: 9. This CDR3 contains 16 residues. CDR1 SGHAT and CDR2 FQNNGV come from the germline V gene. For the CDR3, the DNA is TGTGCCAGCACCGTCCTAAGCGGGGGGGACTCCTACGAGCAGTACTTC. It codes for CASTVLSGGDSYEQYF.

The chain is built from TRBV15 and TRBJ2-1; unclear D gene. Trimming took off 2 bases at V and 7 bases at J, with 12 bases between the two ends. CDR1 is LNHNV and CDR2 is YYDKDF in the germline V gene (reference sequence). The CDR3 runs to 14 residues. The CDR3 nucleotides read TGTGCCACCAGCAGACTCGAGGTAACGAATGAGCAGTTCTTC. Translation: CATSRLEVTNEQFF.

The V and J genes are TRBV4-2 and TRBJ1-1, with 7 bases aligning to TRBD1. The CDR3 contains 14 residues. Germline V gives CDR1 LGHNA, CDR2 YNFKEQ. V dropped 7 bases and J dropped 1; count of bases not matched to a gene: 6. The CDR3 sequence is CASTNRGRNTEAFF. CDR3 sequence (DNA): TGTGCCAGCACTAACAGGGGTCGGAACACTGAAGCTTTCTTT.

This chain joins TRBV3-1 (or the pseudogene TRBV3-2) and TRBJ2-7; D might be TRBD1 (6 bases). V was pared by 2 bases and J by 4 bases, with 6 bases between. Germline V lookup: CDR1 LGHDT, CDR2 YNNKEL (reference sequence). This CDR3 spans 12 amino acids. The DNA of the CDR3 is TGTGCCAGCAGCCAAACAGGGTACGAGCAGTACTTC. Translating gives CASSQTGYEQYF.

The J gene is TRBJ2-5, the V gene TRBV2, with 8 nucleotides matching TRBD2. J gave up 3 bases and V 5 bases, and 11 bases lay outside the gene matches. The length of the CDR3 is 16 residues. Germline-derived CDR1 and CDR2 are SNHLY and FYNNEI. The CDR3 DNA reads TGTGCCAGCAGTCCGTGGACTAGCCGTTCGAAAGAGACCCAGTACTTC. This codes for CASSPWTSRSKETQYF.

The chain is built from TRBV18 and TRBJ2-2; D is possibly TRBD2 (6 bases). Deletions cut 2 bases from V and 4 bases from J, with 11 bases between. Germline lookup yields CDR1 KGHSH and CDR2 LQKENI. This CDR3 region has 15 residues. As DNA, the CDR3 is TGTGCCAGCTCACCAAATCCCGGGGGCACCGGGGAGCTGTTTTTT. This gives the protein CASSPNPGGTGELFF.

CDR3 sequence (DNA): TGTGCCAGTAAGGGTCCTTGGTCTGGCAGCAATCAGCCCCAGCATTTT. It translates to CASKGPWSGSNQPQHF. The chain links TRBV19 to TRBJ1-5; no definite D call. Looked up from germline, CDR1 is LNHDA and CDR2 is SQIVND (reference sequence). Trimming shortened V by 7 bases and J by 1 base, and 17 bases separated the two germline ends. The CDR3 consists of 16 residues. The full variable domain, completed using reference TRBV19 and TRBJ1-5, is DGGITQSPKYLFRKEGQNVTLSCEQNLNHDAMYWYRQDPGQGLRLIYYSQIVNDFQKGDIAEGYSVSREKKESFPLTVTSAQKNPTAFYLCASKGPWSGSNQPQHFGDGTRLSIL.

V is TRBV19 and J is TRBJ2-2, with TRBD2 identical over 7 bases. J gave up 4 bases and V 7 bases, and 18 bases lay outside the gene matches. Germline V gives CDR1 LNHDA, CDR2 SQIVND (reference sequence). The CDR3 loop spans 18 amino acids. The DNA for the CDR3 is TGTGCCAGTACGTCCCTCAATGGGGCTAGCGGTGTCACCGGGGAGCTGTTTTTT. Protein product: CASTSLNGASGVTGELFF. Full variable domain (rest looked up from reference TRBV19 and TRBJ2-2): DGGITQSPKYLFRKEGQNVTLSCEQNLNHDAMYWYRQDPGQGLRLIYYSQIVNDFQKGDIAEGYSVSREKKESFPLTVTSAQKNPTAFYLCASTSLNGASGVTGELFFGEGSRLTVL.

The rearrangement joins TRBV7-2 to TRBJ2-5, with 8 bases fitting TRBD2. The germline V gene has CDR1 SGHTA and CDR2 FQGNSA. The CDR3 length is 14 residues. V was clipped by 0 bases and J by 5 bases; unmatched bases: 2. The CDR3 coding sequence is TGTGCCAGCAGCTTAGCTAGCGGGGCTGAGACCCAGTACTTC. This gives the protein CASSLASGAETQYF.

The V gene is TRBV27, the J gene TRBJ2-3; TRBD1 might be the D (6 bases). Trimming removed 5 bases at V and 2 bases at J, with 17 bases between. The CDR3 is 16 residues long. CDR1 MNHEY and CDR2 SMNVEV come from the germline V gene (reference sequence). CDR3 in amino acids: CASSLELGHITDTQYF. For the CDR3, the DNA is TGTGCCAGCAGTCTCGAATTGGGACACATCACAGATACGCAGTATTTT.

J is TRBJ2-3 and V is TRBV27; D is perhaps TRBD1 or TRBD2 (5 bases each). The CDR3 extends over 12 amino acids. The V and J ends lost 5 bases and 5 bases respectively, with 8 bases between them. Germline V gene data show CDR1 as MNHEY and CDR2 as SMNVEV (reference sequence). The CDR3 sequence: CASSRDRDTQYF. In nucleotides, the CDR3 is TGTGCCAGCAGTCGGGACCGAGATACGCAGTATTTT.

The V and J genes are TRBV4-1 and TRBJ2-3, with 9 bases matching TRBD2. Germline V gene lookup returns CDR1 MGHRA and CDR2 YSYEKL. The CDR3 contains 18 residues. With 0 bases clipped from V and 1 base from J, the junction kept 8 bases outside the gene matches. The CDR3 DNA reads TGCGCCAGCAGCCAAGATCTCATAGCGGGAGTGGGCACAGATACGCAGTATTTT. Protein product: CASSQDLIAGVGTDTQYF.

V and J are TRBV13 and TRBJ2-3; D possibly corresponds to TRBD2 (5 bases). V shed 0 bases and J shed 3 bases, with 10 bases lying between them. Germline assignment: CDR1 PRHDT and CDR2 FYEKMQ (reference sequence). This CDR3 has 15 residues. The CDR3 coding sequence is TGTGCCAGCAGCTTAGGACTAGTCGAGACAGATACGCAGTATTTT. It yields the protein CASSLGLVETDTQYF. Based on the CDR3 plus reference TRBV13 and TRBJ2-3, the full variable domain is AAGVIQSPRHLIKEKRETATLKCYPIPRHDTVYWYQQGPGQDPQFLISFYEKMQSDKGSIPDRFSAQQFSDYHSELNMSSLELGDSALYFCASSLGLVETDTQYFGPGTRLTVL.

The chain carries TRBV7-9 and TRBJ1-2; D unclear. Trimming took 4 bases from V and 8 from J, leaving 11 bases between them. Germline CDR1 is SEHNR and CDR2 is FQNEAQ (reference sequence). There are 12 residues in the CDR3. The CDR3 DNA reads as TGTGCCAGCAGCTCACCCTTTCGAGGCTACACCTTC. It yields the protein CASSSPFRGYTF.

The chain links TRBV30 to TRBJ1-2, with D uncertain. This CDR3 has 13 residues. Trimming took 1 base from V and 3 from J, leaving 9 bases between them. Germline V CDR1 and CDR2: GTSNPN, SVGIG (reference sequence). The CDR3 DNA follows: TGTGCCTGGAGTGAGTACAGAGACTATGGCTACACCTTC. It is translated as CAWSEYRDYGYTF.

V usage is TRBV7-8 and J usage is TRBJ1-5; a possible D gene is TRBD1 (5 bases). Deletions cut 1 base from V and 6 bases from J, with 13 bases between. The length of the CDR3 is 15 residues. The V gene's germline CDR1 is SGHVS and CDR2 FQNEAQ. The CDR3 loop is CASSLDMEGSQPQHF. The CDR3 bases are TGTGCCAGCAGCTTAGATATGGAGGGGAGTCAGCCCCAGCATTTT. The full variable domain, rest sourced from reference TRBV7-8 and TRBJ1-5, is GAGVSQSPRYKVAKRGQDVALRCDPISGHVSLFWYQQALGQGPEFLTYFQNEAQLDKSGLPSDRFFAERPEGSVSTLKIQRTQQEDSAVYLCASSLDMEGSQPQHFGDGTRLSIL.

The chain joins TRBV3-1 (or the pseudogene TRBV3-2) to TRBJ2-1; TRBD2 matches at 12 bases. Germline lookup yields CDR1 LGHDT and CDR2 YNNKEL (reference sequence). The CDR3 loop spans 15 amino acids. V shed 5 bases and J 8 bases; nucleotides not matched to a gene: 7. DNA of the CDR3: TGTGCCAGCAGCACCGGACTAGCGGGATTCGATGAGCAGTTCTTC. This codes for CASSTGLAGFDEQFF.